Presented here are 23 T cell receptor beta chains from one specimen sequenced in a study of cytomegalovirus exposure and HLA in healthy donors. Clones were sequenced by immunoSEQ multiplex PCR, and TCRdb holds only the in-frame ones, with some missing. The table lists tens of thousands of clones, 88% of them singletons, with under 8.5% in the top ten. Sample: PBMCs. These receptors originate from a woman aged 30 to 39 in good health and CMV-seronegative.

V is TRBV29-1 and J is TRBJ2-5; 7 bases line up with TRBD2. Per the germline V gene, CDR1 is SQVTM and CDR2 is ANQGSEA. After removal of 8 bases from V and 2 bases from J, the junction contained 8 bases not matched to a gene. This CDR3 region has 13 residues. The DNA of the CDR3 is TGCAGCCACAACCCCGGGAGGCAAGAGACCCAGTACTTC. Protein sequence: CSHNPGRQETQYF.

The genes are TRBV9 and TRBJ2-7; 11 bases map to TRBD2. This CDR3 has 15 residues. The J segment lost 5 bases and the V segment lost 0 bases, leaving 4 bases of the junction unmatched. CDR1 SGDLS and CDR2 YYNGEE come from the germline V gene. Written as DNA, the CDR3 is TGTGCCAGCAGCGTAGCCGGGACTAGCGGAGACGAGCAGTACTTC. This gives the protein CASSVAGTSGDEQYF.

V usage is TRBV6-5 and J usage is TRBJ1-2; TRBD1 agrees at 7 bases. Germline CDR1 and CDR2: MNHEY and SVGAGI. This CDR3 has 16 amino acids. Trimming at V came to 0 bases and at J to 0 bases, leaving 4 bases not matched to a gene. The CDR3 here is CASSYSGQMANYGYTF. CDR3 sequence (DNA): TGTGCCAGCAGTTACTCGGGACAGATGGCTAACTATGGCTACACCTTC.

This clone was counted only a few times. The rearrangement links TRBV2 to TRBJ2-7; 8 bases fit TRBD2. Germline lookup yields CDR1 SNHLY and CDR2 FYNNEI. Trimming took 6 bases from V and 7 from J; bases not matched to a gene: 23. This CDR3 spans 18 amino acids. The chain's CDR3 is CASRDPGLVPTWGNEQYF. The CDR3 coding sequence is TGTGCCAGCAGAGACCCGGGACTAGTCCCTACGTGGGGAAATGAGCAGTACTTC. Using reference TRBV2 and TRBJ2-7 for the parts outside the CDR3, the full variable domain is EPEVTQTPSHQVTQMGQEVILRCVPISNHLYFYWYRQILGQKVEFLVSFYNNEISEKSEIFDDQFSVERPDGSNFTLKIRSTKLEDSAMYFCASRDPGLVPTWGNEQYFGPGTRLTVT.

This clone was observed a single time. The CDR3 region has the DNA TGCGCCAGCAGCCGGACTGCTACCGGGGAGCTGTTTTTT. Protein: CASSRTATGELFF. The chain is built from TRBV5-1 and TRBJ2-2; the D gene is possibly TRBD2 (5 bases). There are 13 residues in the CDR3. The germline CDR1 and CDR2 sequences are SGHRS and YFSETQ. Trimming took off 4 bases at V and 5 bases at J, with 9 bases between the two ends.

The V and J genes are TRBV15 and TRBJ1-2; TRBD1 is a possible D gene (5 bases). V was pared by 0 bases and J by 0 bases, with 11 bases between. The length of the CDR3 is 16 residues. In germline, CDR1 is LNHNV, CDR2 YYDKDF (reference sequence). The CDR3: CATSRDRGEANYGYTF. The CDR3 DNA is TGTGCCACCAGCAGAGATCGGGGGGAGGCTAACTATGGCTACACCTTC. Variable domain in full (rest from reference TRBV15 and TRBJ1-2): DAMVIQNPRYQVTQFGKPVTLSCSQTLNHNVMYWYQQKSSQAPKLLFHYYDKDFNNEADTPDNFQSRRPNTSFCFLDIRSPGLGDTAMYLCATSRDRGEANYGYTFGSGTRLTVV.

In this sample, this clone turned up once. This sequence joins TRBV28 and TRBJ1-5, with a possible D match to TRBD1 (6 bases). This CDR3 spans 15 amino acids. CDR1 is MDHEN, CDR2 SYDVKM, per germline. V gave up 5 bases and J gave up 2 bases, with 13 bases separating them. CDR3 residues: CASSKGGGGNQPQHF. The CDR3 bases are TGTGCCAGCAGTAAAGGGGGGGGCGGCAATCAGCCCCAGCATTTT.

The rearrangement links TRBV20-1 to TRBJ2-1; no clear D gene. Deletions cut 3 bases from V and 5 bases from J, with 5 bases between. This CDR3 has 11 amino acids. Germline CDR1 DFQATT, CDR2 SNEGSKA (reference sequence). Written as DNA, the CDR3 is TGCAGTGCTAGCCGTGACAATGAGCAGTTCTTC. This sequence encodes CSASRDNEQFF.

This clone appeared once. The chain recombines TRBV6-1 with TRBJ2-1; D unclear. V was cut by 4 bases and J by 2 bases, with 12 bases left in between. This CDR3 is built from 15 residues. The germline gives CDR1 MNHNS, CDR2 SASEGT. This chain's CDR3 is CASSVLEGPYNEQFF. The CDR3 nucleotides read TGTGCCAGCAGTGTGCTAGAAGGCCCCTACAATGAGCAGTTCTTC.

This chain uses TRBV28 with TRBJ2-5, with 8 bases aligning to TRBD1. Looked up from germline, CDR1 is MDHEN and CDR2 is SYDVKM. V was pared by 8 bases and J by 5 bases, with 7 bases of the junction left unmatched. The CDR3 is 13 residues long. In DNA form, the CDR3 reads TGTGCCAGCTCGGGGGACAGGTGGGAGACCCAGTACTTC. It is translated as CASSGDRWETQYF.

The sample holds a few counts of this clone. The CDR3, as DNA: TGTGCCAGCAGCCAGGACAGGGCCTACGAGCAGTACTTC. Translation: CASSQDRAYEQYF. The rearrangement uses TRBV14 and TRBJ2-7; 8 nucleotides align to TRBD1. Trimming cost V 3 bases and J 2 bases; bases outside gene matches: 0. Germline CDR1 SGHDN, CDR2 FVKESK. CDR3 length equals 13 residues.

CDR3 bases: TGTGCCAGCAGCTTAGAGTCAATAGCGGGAGGTGAGCAGTTCTTC. It is translated as CASSLESIAGGEQFF. V is TRBV7-6 and J is TRBJ2-1; 10 positions match TRBD2. The CDR3 is 15 amino acids. CDR1 and CDR2 from the germline V gene are SGHVS and FNYEAQ. The V gene end was trimmed by 1 base and the J gene end by 9 bases; junction bases not matched to a gene: 6.

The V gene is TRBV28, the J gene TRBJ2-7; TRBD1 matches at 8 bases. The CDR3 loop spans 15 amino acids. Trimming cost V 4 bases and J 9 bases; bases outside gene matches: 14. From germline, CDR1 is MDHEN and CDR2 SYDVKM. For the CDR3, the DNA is TGTGCCAGCAGTTATCCCGGGACAGGCCCCGTCGGGCAGTACTTC. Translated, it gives CASSYPGTGPVGQYF.

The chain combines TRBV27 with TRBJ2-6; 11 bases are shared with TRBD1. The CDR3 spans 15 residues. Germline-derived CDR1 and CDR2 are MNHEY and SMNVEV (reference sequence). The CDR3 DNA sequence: TGTGTATCCGGGACAGGGGGCTCTGGGGCCAACGTCCTGACTTTC. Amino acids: CVSGTGGSGANVLTF.

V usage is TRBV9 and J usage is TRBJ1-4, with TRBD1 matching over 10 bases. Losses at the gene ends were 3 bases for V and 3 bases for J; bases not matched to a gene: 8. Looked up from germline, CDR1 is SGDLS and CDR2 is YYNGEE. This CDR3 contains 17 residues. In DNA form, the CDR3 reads TGTGCCAGCAGCGGTGGGACAGGGGACGCTGCTAATGAAAAACTGTTTTTT. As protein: CASSGGTGDAANEKLFF.

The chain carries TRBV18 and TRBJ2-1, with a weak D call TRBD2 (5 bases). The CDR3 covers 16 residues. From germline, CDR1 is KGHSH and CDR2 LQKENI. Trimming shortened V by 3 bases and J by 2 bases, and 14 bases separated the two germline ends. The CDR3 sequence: CASSPTLAGTYNEQFF. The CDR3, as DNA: TGTGCCAGCTCACCTACTTTGGCGGGTACCTACAATGAGCAGTTCTTC.

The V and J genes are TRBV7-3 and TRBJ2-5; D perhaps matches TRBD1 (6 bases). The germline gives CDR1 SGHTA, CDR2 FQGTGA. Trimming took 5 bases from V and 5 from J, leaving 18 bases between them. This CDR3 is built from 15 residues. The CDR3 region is CASSQGQAEWETQYF. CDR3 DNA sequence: TGTGCCAGCAGCCAGGGGCAGGCGGAGTGGGAGACCCAGTACTTC.

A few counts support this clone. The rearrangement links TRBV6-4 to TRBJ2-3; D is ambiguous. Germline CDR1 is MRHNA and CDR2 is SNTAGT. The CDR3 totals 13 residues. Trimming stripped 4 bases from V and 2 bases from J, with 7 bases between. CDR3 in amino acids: CASSAGDTDTQYF. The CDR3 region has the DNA TGTGCCAGCAGTGCCGGAGACACAGATACGCAGTATTTT.

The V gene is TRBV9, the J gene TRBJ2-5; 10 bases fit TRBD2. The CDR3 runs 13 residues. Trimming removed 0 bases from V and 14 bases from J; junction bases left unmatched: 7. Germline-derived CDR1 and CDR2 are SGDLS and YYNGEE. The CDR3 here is CASSVGLAGVIYF. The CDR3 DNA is TGTGCCAGCAGCGTAGGGCTAGCGGGAGTAATATACTTC.

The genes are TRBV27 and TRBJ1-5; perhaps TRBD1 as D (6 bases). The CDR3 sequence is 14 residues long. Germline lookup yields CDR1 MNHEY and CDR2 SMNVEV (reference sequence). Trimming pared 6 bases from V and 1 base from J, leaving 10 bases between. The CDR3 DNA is TGTGCCAGCAGGATTAGGGGGAGCAATCAGCCCCAGCATTTT. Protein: CASRIRGSNQPQHF.

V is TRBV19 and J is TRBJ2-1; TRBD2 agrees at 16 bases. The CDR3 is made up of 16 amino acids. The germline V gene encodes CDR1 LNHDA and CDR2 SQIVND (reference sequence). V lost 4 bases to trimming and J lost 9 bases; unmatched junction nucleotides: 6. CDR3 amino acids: CASSTPGTSGRVEQFF. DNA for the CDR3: TGTGCCAGTAGTACGCCCGGGACTAGCGGGAGGGTTGAGCAGTTCTTC.

The CDR3 loop is CASSLRQGDYGYTF. The CDR3, as DNA: TGTGCCAGCAGCCTGCGACAGGGGGACTATGGCTACACCTTC. The chain employs TRBV7-2 and TRBJ1-2; 9 bases match TRBD1. There are 14 residues in the CDR3. The germline V gene encodes CDR1 SGHTA and CDR2 FQGNSA. V gave up 5 bases and J gave up 3 bases; unmatched junction bases: 4.

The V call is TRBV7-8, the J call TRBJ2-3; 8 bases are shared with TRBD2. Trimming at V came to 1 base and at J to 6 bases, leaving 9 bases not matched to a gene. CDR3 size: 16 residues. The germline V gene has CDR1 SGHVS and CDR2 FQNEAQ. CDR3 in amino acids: CASSLVFREGWDTQYF. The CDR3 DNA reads TGTGCCAGCAGCTTAGTATTCCGGGAGGGTTGGGATACGCAGTATTTT.